Detailed here is one TCR beta chain. The antigen remains undetermined. Distinct nucleotide sequences in the sample also encode this CDR3. Here immunoSEQ multiplex PCR was the method, and the copy in TCRdb shows in-frame clones only, minus some. The sample contains approximately 180,000 clones, 85% to 90% of which appear only once. This CDR3 spans 13 amino acids. With V trimmed by 4 bases and J by 4 bases, 3 bases remained unmatched. The germline V gene encodes CDR1 MDHEN and CDR2 SYDVKM. These data originate in a study of T cell responses to AZD1222 COVID-19 vaccine. General observations from the study: Repertoires were collected only later (after the peak T cell response had occurred). Mostly white British, mostly female donors; authors suggested clonal diversity may be underestimated.

The chain has TRBV28 and TRBJ1-2; 7 nucleotides line up with TRBD1. The starting material was peripheral blood, obtained on day 0 of AZD1222 vaccination. The receptor comes from an adult in good health. The CDR3 protein is CASSSGQVYGYTF. The CDR3 region has the DNA TGTGCCAGCAGTTCCGGACAGGTCTATGGCTACACCTTC.